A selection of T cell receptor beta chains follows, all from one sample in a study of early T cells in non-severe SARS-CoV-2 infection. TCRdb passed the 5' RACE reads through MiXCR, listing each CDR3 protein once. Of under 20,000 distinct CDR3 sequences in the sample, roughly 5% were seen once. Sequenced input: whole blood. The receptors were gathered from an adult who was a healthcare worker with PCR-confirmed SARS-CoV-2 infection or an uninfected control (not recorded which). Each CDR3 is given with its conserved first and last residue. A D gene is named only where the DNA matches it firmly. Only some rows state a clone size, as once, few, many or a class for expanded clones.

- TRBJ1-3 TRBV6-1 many TGTGCCAGCACGAATGGTCGGGGCTCTGGAAACACCATATATTTT CASTNGRGSGNTIYF
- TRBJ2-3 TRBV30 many TGTGCCTGGAGTGCATTCGGAGGGAGGGGGCTCCCAGATACGCAGTATTTT CAWSAFGGRGLPDTQYF
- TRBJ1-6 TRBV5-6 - TGTGCCAGCAGCCCGGGTGGTAATTCACCCCTCCACTTT CASSPGGNSPLHF
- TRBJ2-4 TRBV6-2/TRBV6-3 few TGTGCCAGCAGTTACGCTGAAGTAAACATTCAGTACTTC CASSYAEVNIQYF
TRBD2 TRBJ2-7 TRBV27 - TGTGCCAGCGGGGTAACTAGCGGGAGTTCCTACGAGCAGTACTTC CASGVTSGSSYEQYF
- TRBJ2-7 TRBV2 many TGTGCCAGCAGTCAGATCCCGTACGAGCAGTACTTC CASSQIPYEQYF
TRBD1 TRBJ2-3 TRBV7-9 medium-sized TGTGCCAGCAGCACCCGGACAGGCGGAAGCACAGATACGCAGTATTTT CASSTRTGGSTDTQYF
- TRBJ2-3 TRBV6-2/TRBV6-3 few TGTGCCAGCAGTTACTCGAGACTAAGAGATACGCAGTATTTT CASSYSRLRDTQYF
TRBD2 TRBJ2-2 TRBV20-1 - TGCAGTGCTAGACAGCTAGCGGAAACCGGGGAGCTGTTTTTT CSARQLAETGELFF
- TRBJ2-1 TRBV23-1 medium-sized TGCGCCAGCAGCCTTCCCGTCTCTCGGGAGTTGAGCAATGAGCAGTTCTTC CASSLPVSRELSNEQFF
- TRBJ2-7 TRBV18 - TGTGCCAGCTCCATGAGGGACTCCTACAAGCAGTACTTC CASSMRDSYKQYF
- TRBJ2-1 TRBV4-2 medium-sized TGCGCCAGCAGCACTATCAATGAGCAGTTCTTC CASSTINEQFF
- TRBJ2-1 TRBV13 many TGTGCCAGCAGCTTCGCGGCAGGGTACTACAATGAGCAGTTCTTC CASSFAAGYYNEQFF
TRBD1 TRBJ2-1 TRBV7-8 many TGTGCCAGCAGCTTATCCCAGGGGGCTCGGTACAATGAGCAGTTCTTC CASSLSQGARYNEQFF
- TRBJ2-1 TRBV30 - TGTGCCTGGGGTCGGATGGAATACAATGAGCAGTTCTTC CAWGRMEYNEQFF
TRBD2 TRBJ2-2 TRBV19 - TGTGCCAGTAGTTTCAGGACTAGCGGGAGGCCTGGGGGCGGGGAGCTGTTTTTT CASSFRTSGRPGGGELFF
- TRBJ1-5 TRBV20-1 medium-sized TGCAGTGTTCGTCAGGGGAATCAGCCCCAGCATTTT CSVRQGNQPQHF
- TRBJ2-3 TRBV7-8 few TGTGCCAGCAGTTTGACGGCAGATACGCAGTATTTT CASSLTADTQYF
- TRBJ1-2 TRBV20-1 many TGCAGTGCTAGTGAATATGGCTACACCTTC CSASEYGYTF
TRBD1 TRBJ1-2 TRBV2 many TGTGCCAGCAGTGAGGACAGGGGCAGCTATGGCTACACCTTC CASSEDRGSYGYTF
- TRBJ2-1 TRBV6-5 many TGTGCCAGCAGTCCTACCTTACTAAATGAGCAGTTCTTC CASSPTLLNEQFF
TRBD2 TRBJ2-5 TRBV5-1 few TGCGCCAGCAGTACGGGGGGAGAGACCCAGTACTTC CASSTGGETQYF
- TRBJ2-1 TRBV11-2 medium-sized TGTGCCAGCACCAGATTCCGGGACTCCCTCAATGAGCAGTTCTTC CASTRFRDSLNEQFF
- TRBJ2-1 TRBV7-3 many TGTGCCAGCAGCTTACGGGGGTTCTCCTACAATGAGCAGTTCTTC CASSLRGFSYNEQFF
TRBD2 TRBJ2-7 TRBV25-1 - TGTGCCAGCAGTGCCCGACTAGCGGGAGGGGAAGGGCAGTACTTC CASSARLAGGEGQYF
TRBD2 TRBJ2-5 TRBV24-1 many TGTGCCACCAGTGATCTTGGACTAGCGGAAGAGACCCAGTACTTC CATSDLGLAEETQYF
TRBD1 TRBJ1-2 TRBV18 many TGTGCCAGCTCAACACAGACAGGGGGCGAGGATGGCTACACCTTC CASSTQTGGEDGYTF
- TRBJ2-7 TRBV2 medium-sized TGTGCCAGCAGTGTGGAGGGTTACGAGCAGTACTTC CASSVEGYEQYF
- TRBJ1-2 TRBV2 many TGTGCCAGCAGTGAAGGGGGGTACTATGGCTACACCTTC CASSEGGYYGYTF